These 27 T cell receptor beta chains originate from one sample sequenced in a study of T-cell reconstitution after alpha-beta-depleted transplantation in children. The TCRbeta library was prepared with unique molecular identifiers. TCRdb independently ran MiXCR on the PCR reads; one entry per CDR3 protein. This repertoire shows 350,000 to 450,000 distinct CDR3 sequences, 20% found once; its top ten account for over 3.5%. This sample comprised PBMCs from the stem cell graft donor, obtained from the stem cell graft. The receptors originated from a human donor who donated a stem cell graft to a child with acute myeloid leukemia.

This clonotype has more than one count but fewer than ten. The chain carries TRBV20-1 and TRBJ2-6, with D maybe TRBD1 (5 bases). Per germline, CDR1 DFQATT and CDR2 SNEGSKA (reference sequence). V lost 4 bases and J 0 bases, leaving 10 bases between the germline ends. The CDR3 is made up of 15 amino acids. The CDR3 bases are TGCAGTGCTAATCAGGGAAACTCTGGGGCCAACGTCCTGACTTTC. Residues: CSANQGNSGANVLTF.

This clonotype has a handful of counts. The chain joins TRBV4-2 to TRBJ2-7; 12 bases align to TRBD2. J lost 0 bases, V lost 3 bases, and 6 bases had no gene match. Germline CDR1 reads LGHNA; CDR2 reads YNFKEQ. This CDR3 contains 17 residues. The CDR3 nucleotides are TGTGCCAGCAGCCAGCAACTAGCGGGAGGATCCTCCTACGAGCAGTACTTC. Its protein product is CASSQQLAGGSSYEQYF.

The genes are TRBV12-3 or TRBV12-4 and TRBJ2-7, with 10 bases lining up with TRBD2. Losses at the gene ends were 7 bases for V and 6 bases for J; bases not matched to a gene: 9. This CDR3 has 14 residues. The CDR3 DNA is TGTGCCAGCATGCAAGGGACTAGCGTACCCGAGCAGTACTTC. Residues: CASMQGTSVPEQYF.

This clonotype came up a few times. V and J are TRBV12-3 or TRBV12-4 and TRBJ2-7; 12 positions agree with TRBD1. J gave up 7 bases and V 8 bases, and 12 bases lay outside the gene matches. CDR3 length equals 15 residues. The CDR3 DNA follows: TGTGCCAGCCAGGGACAGGGGGCTGTACAGTGGGAGCAGTACTTC. It yields the protein CASQGQGAVQWEQYF.

The CDR3 bases are TGTGCCAGCAGTTTTGGACAGGGGCGAAGCTACGAGCAGTACTTC. Translation: CASSFGQGRSYEQYF. The rearrangement joins TRBV28 to TRBJ2-7; 9 positions agree with TRBD1. Germline CDR1 is MDHEN and CDR2 is SYDVKM. The trim removed 3 bases at V and 3 bases at J, leaving 6 bases unmatched. The CDR3 is 15 residues long.

The rearrangement links TRBV5-1 to TRBJ2-2; D is perhaps TRBD2 (7 bases). Germline-derived CDR1 and CDR2 are SGHRS and YFSETQ. The CDR3 has 14 residues. V lost 3 bases, J lost 6 bases, and 12 bases lay in between. CDR3 residues: CASSSGGLSGELFF. In DNA form, the CDR3 reads TGCGCCAGCAGCTCCGGGGGGCTCTCCGGGGAGCTGTTTTTT. The entire variable domain, with the rest obtained from reference TRBV5-1 and TRBJ2-2, is as follows: KAGVTQTPRYLIKTRGQQVTLSCSPISGHRSVSWYQQTPGQGLQFLFEYFSETQRNKGNFPGRFSGRQFSNSRSEMNVSTLELGDSALYLCASSSGGLSGELFFGEGSRLTVL.

In this sample, this clonotype turned up many times. V and J are TRBV12-3 or TRBV12-4 and TRBJ2-7; D ambiguous. V dropped 3 bases and J dropped 3 bases, with 9 bases sitting between them. The CDR3 is made up of 13 amino acids. The CDR3 loop reads CASSFRNNYEQYF. The CDR3 region has the DNA TGTGCCAGCAGTTTCAGGAACAACTACGAGCAGTACTTC.

The CDR3 spells CASSLGDRDNYGYTF. CDR3 nucleotide sequence: TGTGCCAGCAGTTTAGGGGACAGGGACAACTATGGCTACACCTTC. This rearrangement joins TRBV12-3 or TRBV12-4 to TRBJ1-2, with 9 bases lining up with TRBD1. Trimming at V came to 1 base and at J to 2 bases, leaving 2 bases not matched to a gene. This CDR3 comprises 15 residues.

This clonotype showed up many times. J is TRBJ2-1 and V is TRBV29-1; D may be TRBD1 (5 bases). This CDR3 spans 12 amino acids. The ends were cut back, 7 bases at V and 4 bases at J, with 11 bases in the middle. Germline V gene sequence: CDR1 SQVTM, CDR2 ANQGSEA. The CDR3 loop reads CSAQQGYNEQFF. CDR3 DNA: TGCAGCGCCCAGCAGGGTTACAATGAGCAGTTCTTC.

This clonotype was recorded at least ten times. The chain recombines TRBV4-3 with TRBJ2-5, with 11 bases fitting TRBD1. In germline, CDR1 is LGHNA, CDR2 YSLEER. The length of the CDR3 is 16 residues. V gave up 0 bases and J gave up 5 bases; unmatched junction bases: 5. The CDR3 is CASSQDRTGGVETQYF. CDR3 in DNA: TGCGCCAGCAGCCAAGACCGGACAGGGGGCGTGGAGACCCAGTACTTC.

This clonotype appeared many times. The CDR3 DNA reads as TGTGCCAGCAGCCTCCGGGACAGGGGGACCAGGCTGGGCACCGGGGAGCTGTTTTTT. It encodes CASSLRDRGTRLGTGELFF. This chain joins TRBV6-2 or TRBV6-3 and TRBJ2-2; 11 bases are shared with TRBD1. With 6 bases clipped from V and 4 bases from J, the junction kept 16 bases outside the gene matches. Germline V gene lookup returns CDR1 MNHEY and CDR2 SVGEGT. The CDR3 extends over 19 amino acids.

The CDR3 DNA sequence: TGCAGCGTTTCGACACCTAGAGACACCACGGTGGCTGAAGCTTTCTTT. As protein: CSVSTPRDTTVAEAFF. The chain combines TRBV29-1 with TRBJ1-1; D not certain. The length of the CDR3 is 16 residues. Germline CDR1 and CDR2: SQVTM and ANQGSEA. With 5 bases removed from V and 6 bases from J, the gap between germline ends came to 25 bases. The whole variable domain, remainder taken from reference TRBV29-1 and TRBJ1-1, is SAVISQKPSRDICQRGTSLTIQCQVDSQVTMMFWYRQQPGQSLTLIATANQGSEATYESGFVIDKFPISRPNLTFSTLTVSNMSPEDSSIYLCSVSTPRDTTVAEAFFGQGTRLTVV.

The rearrangement uses TRBV27 and TRBJ2-2; D call uncertain. CDR3 length: 13 amino acids. Germline CDR1 and CDR2: MNHEY and SMNVEV (reference sequence). Trimming took off 3 bases at V and 6 bases at J, with 8 bases between the two ends. The CDR3 loop is CASSLMESGELFF. DNA for the CDR3: TGTGCCAGCAGTTTGATGGAGTCCGGGGAGCTGTTTTTT.

The V call is TRBV12-3 or TRBV12-4, the J call TRBJ2-7; 12 bases line up with TRBD2. The CDR3 totals 15 residues. Germline trimming cut 4 bases from V and 3 bases from J; bases unmatched to any gene: 4. The CDR3 loop is CASSSTSGGNYEQYF. In DNA, the CDR3 is TGTGCCAGCAGTTCGACTAGCGGGGGAAACTACGAGCAGTACTTC.

V gene TRBV13 combines with J gene TRBJ2-1; 7 positions agree with TRBD1. There are 16 residues in the CDR3. The V gene's germline CDR1 is PRHDT and CDR2 FYEKMQ (reference sequence). Losses at the gene ends were 5 bases for V and 5 bases for J; bases not matched to a gene: 12. CDR3 sequence: CASSPQTGPRDNEQFF. The CDR3 bases are TGTGCCAGCAGCCCCCAGACAGGGCCTAGGGACAATGAGCAGTTCTTC.

The CDR3, as DNA: TGTGCCAGCGAATCACCCGACAGGTTGTATGGCTACACCTTC. It encodes CASESPDRLYGYTF. This sequence joins TRBV28 and TRBJ1-2, with a possible D match to TRBD1 (6 bases). Trimming cost V 8 bases and J 5 bases, with 18 bases left between them. The germline CDR1 and CDR2 sequences are MDHEN and SYDVKM. The CDR3 has 14 residues.

The V call is TRBV7-2, the J call TRBJ2-7; TRBD1 matches at 10 bases. V lost 5 bases to trimming and J lost 2 bases; unmatched junction nucleotides: 6. CDR1 and CDR2 (germline): SGHTA, FQGNSA. The length of the CDR3 is 15 residues. The chain's CDR3 is CASSAGQGRTYEQYF. The CDR3 region has the DNA TGTGCCAGCAGCGCGGGACAGGGGAGGACCTACGAGCAGTACTTC.

This clonotype was detected only a few times. The V call is TRBV7-8, the J call TRBJ2-7; D not certain. CDR1 SGHVS and CDR2 FQNEAQ come from the germline V gene. V dropped 4 bases and J dropped 6 bases, with 10 bases sitting between them. The CDR3 sequence is 12 residues long. The CDR3 reads CASSSSFPEQYF. The CDR3 nucleotides are TGTGCCAGCAGCTCTTCGTTTCCCGAGCAGTACTTC.

The chain joins TRBV4-1 to TRBJ2-1, with TRBD2 matching 10 bases. There are 16 residues in the CDR3. V was clipped by 4 bases and J by 4 bases; unmatched bases: 7. Germline V gene lookup returns CDR1 MGHRA and CDR2 YSYEKL. CDR3: CASSPQTSGQYNEQFF. CDR3 nucleotide sequence: TGCGCCAGCAGCCCCCAGACTAGCGGGCAATACAATGAGCAGTTCTTC.

Many counts were recorded for this clonotype. The rearrangement links TRBV6-1 to TRBJ1-3; 8 nucleotides align to TRBD1. Germline values: CDR1 MNHNS, CDR2 SASEGT. The CDR3 contains 16 residues. After removal of 6 bases from V and 1 base from J, the junction contained 8 bases not matched to a gene. CDR3 residues: CASSQTGANSGNTIYF. CDR3 in DNA: TGTGCCAGCAGCCAGACAGGGGCAAATTCTGGAAACACCATATATTTT.

The V call is TRBV20-1, the J call TRBJ1-1; D is undetermined. The CDR3 sequence is 14 residues long. Germline CDR1 is DFQATT and CDR2 is SNEGSKA (reference sequence). V lost 0 bases, J lost 14 bases, and 22 bases lay in between. CDR3 in DNA: TGCAGTGCTAGAGAGGTTGGGCAGTGGACGGGCCTATTCTTT. Translated, it gives CSAREVGQWTGLFF.

A few counts support this clonotype. The J gene is TRBJ1-1, the V gene TRBV13; D might be TRBD1 (5 bases). V lost 1 base and J lost 1, with 10 bases in between. CDR1 is PRHDT, CDR2 FYEKMQ, per germline (reference sequence). There are 15 residues in the CDR3. CDR3 bases: TGTGCCAGCAGCTTAGCCATCGGGGCGAACACTGAAGCTTTCTTT. The encoded protein is CASSLAIGANTEAFF.

This chain joins TRBV20-1 and TRBJ2-7; D possibly matches TRBD1 or TRBD2 (5 bases each). The CDR3 is made up of 14 amino acids. Per germline, CDR1 DFQATT and CDR2 SNEGSKA (reference sequence). Trimming cost V 2 bases and J 3 bases, with 14 bases left between them. This CDR3 reads CSARQPGRNYEQYF. Here the CDR3 DNA reads TGCAGTGCTAGACAACCGGGACGGAACTACGAGCAGTACTTC.

A word on this clonotype: Germline is not matched at one junction end, which may reflect a read error. This chain links TRBV4-1 with TRBJ1-5; D remains unclear. CDR1 is MGHRA, CDR2 YSYEKL, per germline. There are 15 residues in the CDR3. CDR3 region: CASNQQGNSNQPQHF. Here the CDR3 DNA reads TGCGCCAGCAACCAACAAGGGAATAGCAATCAGCCCCAGCATTTT.

This clonotype was recorded many times. The genes are TRBV20-1 and TRBJ2-1; weak D call: TRBD2 (5 bases). Deletions cut 6 bases from V and 3 bases from J, with 12 bases between. The germline V gene has CDR1 DFQATT and CDR2 SNEGSKA (reference sequence). The CDR3 has 13 residues. The CDR3 nucleotides read TGCAGTGCCCCTAGCTTCGACTACAATGAGCAGTTCTTC. This sequence encodes CSAPSFDYNEQFF.

The chain links TRBV11-2 to TRBJ2-2, with D hard to call. V shed 2 bases and J shed 0 bases, with 10 bases lying between them. In germline, CDR1 is SGHAT, CDR2 FQNNGV. The CDR3 sequence is 16 residues long. CDR3 in amino acids: CASSLMANSNTGELFF. The CDR3 region has the DNA TGTGCCAGCAGCTTAATGGCGAACTCGAACACCGGGGAGCTGTTTTTT.

This clonotype was recorded at least ten times. This sequence joins TRBV15 and TRBJ2-1; 12 bases line up with TRBD2. The J segment lost 9 bases and the V segment lost 1 base, leaving 7 bases of the junction unmatched. Germline lookup yields CDR1 LNHNV and CDR2 YYDKDF (reference sequence). The CDR3 is 16 residues long. The CDR3 sequence is CATSRALAGGPSEQFF. Here the CDR3 DNA reads TGTGCCACCAGCAGAGCCCTAGCGGGAGGGCCATCTGAGCAGTTCTTC.